This T cell receptor (beta chain) was obtained from a study of regulatory T cells in long-lasting Graves disease. This clonotype was seen many times. Construction of TCR beta libraries relied on iRepertoire HTBI primers and on Arm-PCR targeting CDR3 regions. TCRdb passed the multiplex PCR reads through MiXCR, listing each CDR3 protein once. The table lists about 240,000 distinct CDR3 sequences, 20% to 25% of them singletons. Time point denoted: newly diagnosed GD, antithyroid drugs for less than 3 months. PBMC-derived RNA was used for the TCR library. The J segment lost 1 base and the V segment lost 6 bases, leaving 6 bases of the junction unmatched. This CDR3 spans 15 amino acids. CDR1 and CDR2 from the germline V gene are LNHDA and SQIVND (reference sequence).

The sequence came from a female donor with Graves disease. The rearrangement joins TRBV19 to TRBJ2-3; TRBD1 matches at 8 bases. Here the sequenced sample was peripheral blood mononuclear cells (PBMCs), taken at new diagnosis, from a patient treated with antithyroid drugs. CDR3 region: CASSSPGQGTDTQYF. CDR3 sequence (DNA): TGTGCCAGTAGCTCCCCGGGACAGGGCACAGATACGCAGTATTTT. The full variable domain, in which reference TRBV19 and TRBJ2-3 provide the parts outside the CDR3, is DGGITQSPKYLFRKEGQNVTLSCEQNLNHDAMYWYRQDPGQGLRLIYYSQIVNDFQKGDIAEGYSVSREKKESFPLTVTSAQKNPTAFYLCASSSPGQGTDTQYFGPGTRLTVL.